One and the same sample provided the 8 T cell receptor beta chains below, sequenced in a study of T-cell reconstitution after alpha-beta-depleted transplantation in children. Unique molecular identifiers tagged the TCRbeta library. TCRdb passed the PCR reads through MiXCR, listing each CDR3 protein once. The repertoire holds approximately 490,000 distinct CDR3 sequences, with roughly a tenth as singletons. This sample comprised PBMCs, obtained before TCRalphabeta/CD19-depleted stem cell transplant. The origin of the receptors is a child aged 2-15 years with inherited bone marrow failure, due to receive a stem cell transplant.

This clonotype came up many times. The rearrangement uses TRBV7-2 and TRBJ2-1; 7 bases match TRBD2. Germline CDR1 reads SGHTA; CDR2 reads FQGNSA. The CDR3 has 15 amino acids. The junction had 7 bases not matched to a gene; V was cut back by 1 base and J by 7 bases. CDR3 sequence (DNA): TGTGCCAGCAGCTTAGGACTAGCCCTAGGGAATGAGCAGTTCTTC. Protein: CASSLGLALGNEQFF.

This chain uses TRBV7-2 with TRBJ2-2; 9 bases match TRBD2. In germline, CDR1 is SGHTA, CDR2 FQGNSA. The V and J ends lost 3 bases and 9 bases, in that order; junction bases with no gene match: 8. The CDR3 is 15 residues long. The CDR3 coding sequence is TGTGCCAGCAGCTTTTTAGCGGGAGACGCGCGGGAGCTGTTTTTT. The encoded protein is CASSFLAGDARELFF.

This clonotype occurred a few times. The rearrangement uses TRBV7-2 and TRBJ2-1, with 12 positions matching TRBD2. This CDR3 spans 16 amino acids. V was clipped by 5 bases and J by 8 bases; unmatched bases: 10. Germline CDR1 and CDR2: SGHTA and FQGNSA. CDR3 residues: CASSPQLTSGRHEQFF. CDR3 nucleotide sequence: TGTGCCAGCAGCCCGCAGCTGACTAGCGGGAGACATGAGCAGTTCTTC.

This clonotype was found many times. V gene TRBV5-1 combines with J gene TRBJ2-3; TRBD2 matches at 11 bases. The CDR3 loop spans 16 amino acids. Germline assignment: CDR1 SGHRS and CDR2 YFSETQ. V shed 4 bases and J 3 bases; nucleotides not matched to a gene: 7. For the CDR3, the DNA is TGCGCCAGCAGCGGGATAGCGGGAGGGCCGACAGATACGCAGTATTTT. Protein product: CASSGIAGGPTDTQYF.

A few counts support this clonotype. The genes are TRBV7-9 and TRBJ2-6; D remains unclear. The CDR3 is made up of 16 amino acids. The germline V and J ends were trimmed by 4 bases and 0 bases, with 10 bases remaining between them. Germline values: CDR1 SEHNR, CDR2 FQNEAQ (reference sequence). This CDR3 reads CASSSLGSSGANVLTF. The CDR3 coding sequence is TGTGCCAGCAGCTCTCTGGGCAGCTCTGGGGCCAACGTCCTGACTTTC.

As to this clonotype: A single base separates this from a much larger clone, so it may be a read error. The chain links TRBV24-1 to TRBJ2-4; D assignment may be TRBD1 or TRBD2 (6 bases each). CDR3 length: 15 residues. The V gene's germline CDR1 is KGHDR and CDR2 SFDVKD. The CDR3 nucleotides are TGTGCCCCCAGTGATCCGAACAGGGAGGCTGGCATTCAGTACTTC. It is translated as CAPSDPNREAGIQYF.

This clonotype has a count of ten or more. The chain carries TRBV2 and TRBJ2-7, with TRBD1 matching over 8 bases. There are 13 residues in the CDR3. Looked up from germline, CDR1 is SNHLY and CDR2 is FYNNEI. Trimming took 3 bases from V and 6 from J; bases not matched to a gene: 4. DNA for the CDR3: TGTGCCAGCAGTGACAGGGGGCTCGGCGAGCAGTACTTC. This codes for CASSDRGLGEQYF.

A few counts support this clonotype. In nucleotides, the CDR3 is TGTGCCAGCAGTTTATACCGCCCCGCGGGGAGCACAGATACGCAGTATTTT. Translating it yields CASSLYRPAGSTDTQYF. The rearrangement uses TRBV28 and TRBJ2-3; tentatively, D is TRBD2 (6 bases). Per the germline V gene, CDR1 is MDHEN and CDR2 is SYDVKM. The V gene lost 1 base and the J gene lost 0 bases, with 14 bases spanning the gap. The CDR3 is made up of 17 amino acids.